One TCR beta chain is described in this entry. The sample comes from a study of blood T cell repertoires in COVID-19. The assay was immunoSEQ multiplex PCR, and TCRdb's table has in-frame clones only and misses some. The sample includes some 370,000 clones, 90% of them seen just once. The V gene's germline CDR1 is MNHEY and CDR2 SVGAGI. The CDR3 is 11 amino acids. V lost 8 bases, J lost 6 bases, and 10 bases lay in between. The sample consisted of peripheral blood. V and J are TRBV6-5 and TRBJ1-2; D is undetermined. This receptor was obtained from a man aged 18 to 30 with active or convalescent COVID-19. The CDR3 nucleotides read TGTGCCAGCCGGCGGCGAGATGGCTACACCTTC. Translated: CASRRRDGYTF.